The table lists the clone carrying this TCR beta chain with many counts. The antigen remains undetermined. MiXCR was run by TCRdb on the 5' RACE reads, yielding one entry per CDR3 protein. The table shows some 240,000 distinct CDR3 sequences, with about 7% occurring only once. The data were taken from a study of CD8 T cells in ankylosing spondylitis. Study-level points and caveats: In ankylosing spondylitis patients, matched synovial fluid reportedly showed significant enrichment of disease-linked clones. Seemingly distinctive of ankylosing spondylitis blood was a TCR beta motif formed by eight highly homologous variants.

CDR1 is MNHEY, CDR2 SVGEGT, per germline. Trimming left V 4 bases short and J 1 base short, with 11 bases between. This CDR3 comprises 15 residues. The chain couples TRBV6-2 or TRBV6-3 to TRBJ1-5; D is ambiguous. Input material: blood, either unsorted or a sorted T cell fraction (not recorded which). The TCR comes from a male donor with ankylosing spondylitis. Written as DNA, the CDR3 is TGTGCCAGCAGTTCCCCGGGCAGGAGCAATCAGCCCCAGCATTTT. Encoded protein: CASSSPGRSNQPQHF.